The present entry profiles one TCR beta chain with its context. Its target is not known. Germline values: CDR1 SGHTA, CDR2 FQGTGA. Trimming took 3 bases from V and 6 from J; bases not matched to a gene: 5. The CDR3 consists of 16 residues. This sample was taken from a study of vaccination and CD4 T cells after COVID-19. The overall study: Convalescent participants consisted of six males and four females, two being Hispanic.

Cultured CD4+ T-cell DNA underwent Oncomine TCR Beta short-read sequencing. From CD4+ T cells that had been cultured, genomic DNA was extracted. MiXCR, applied by TCRdb to the PCR reads, yields one record per CDR3 protein. The sample lists 7,500 to 9,500 distinct CDR3 sequences; more than 25% were seen once. The treatment denotes: roughly 10-day PBMC culture with coronavirus spike peptide pools or control peptides (ViraFEST assay). From the unexposed donor, CD4+ T cells were collected ahead of the COVID-19 pandemic (2011-2018). ViraFEST used peptide pools to expand antigen-specific T cells, then sequenced TCRs. The authors cultured a few million PBMCs per well with 10 IU/ml IL-2 and about 9.9 ug/ml peptide pools. Notes on the study in general: When vaccine-specific clones from convalescent patients were examined, 304 of 307 were spike mono-reactive.

This sequence originates from a human donor in good health. The chain couples TRBV7-3 to TRBJ2-2, with 12 bases aligning to TRBD1. The sample taken for sequencing was CD4+ T cells from blood, cultured in vitro. The CDR3 spells CASSFPGQGAAGELFF. For the CDR3, the DNA is TGTGCCAGCAGCTTTCCGGGACAGGGGGCCGCCGGGGAGCTGTTTTTT.